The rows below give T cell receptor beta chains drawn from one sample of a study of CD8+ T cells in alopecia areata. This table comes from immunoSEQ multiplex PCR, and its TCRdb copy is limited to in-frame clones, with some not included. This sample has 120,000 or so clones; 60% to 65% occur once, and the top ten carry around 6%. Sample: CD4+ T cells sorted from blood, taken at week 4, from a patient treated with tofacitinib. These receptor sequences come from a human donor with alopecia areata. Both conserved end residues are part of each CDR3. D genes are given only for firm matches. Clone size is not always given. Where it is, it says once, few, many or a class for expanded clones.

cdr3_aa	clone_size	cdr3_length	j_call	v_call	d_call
CASRPIVAGANVLTF	NA	15	TRBJ2-6	TRBV28	NA
CASSLAVRSDRLKNIQYF	NA	18	TRBJ2-4	TRBV7-2	NA
CASSLTESYEQYF	NA	13	TRBJ2-7	TRBV25-1	NA
CASGRGLNYGYTF	NA	13	TRBJ1-2	TRBV27	NA
CASSPPQAQNTGELFF	NA	16	TRBJ2-2	TRBV18	NA
CASSLTGTDGEQYF	NA	14	TRBJ2-7	TRBV5-4	TRBD1
CASSLRRGDEQFF	NA	13	TRBJ2-1	TRBV7-3	NA
CASSIPGPEAFF	NA	12	TRBJ1-1	TRBV19	NA
CSVAVTGVSGELFF	few	14	TRBJ2-2	TRBV29-1	TRBD1
CAWQPGLATDTQYF	NA	14	TRBJ2-3	TRBV30	TRBD2
CASSDSPIGETQYF	NA	14	TRBJ2-5	TRBV2	NA
CAWSPRSNQPQHF	NA	13	TRBJ1-5	TRBV30	NA
CASSEQRDYEQYF	few	13	TRBJ2-7	TRBV2	NA
CASRRLGQGSTGELFF	NA	16	TRBJ2-2	TRBV19	TRBD1
CASSEGHPQETQYF	NA	14	TRBJ2-5	TRBV25-1	NA